This T cell receptor beta chain was captured by sequencing in a study of sequential checkpoint blockade in melanoma. Noted treatment: randomized to nivolumab then ipilimumab (arm A) or the reverse (arm B). This clone was observed once. Germline V lookup: CDR1 SGDLS, CDR2 YYNGEE. The V and J ends lost 3 bases and 2 bases respectively, with 8 bases between them. The CDR3 extends over 13 amino acids. Clones were read by immunoSEQ multiplex PCR, and TCRdb kept only the in-frame ones, dropping some. The data contain about 22,000 clones, 75% to 90% of them singletons. The material sequenced was CD8+ T cells sorted from blood (inferred from file names), taken from a patient given nivolumab and ipilimumab in sequence. The receptor was derived from a human donor with melanoma. The gene calls are TRBV9 and TRBJ1-1; D remains unclear. The CDR3 DNA sequence: TGTGCCAGCAGCGCCTCCCCTAACACTGAAGCTTTCTTT. It specifies CASSASPNTEAFF.